This T cell receptor (beta chain) comes out of a study of blood T cell repertoires in COVID-19 (dated by TCRdb to 2018 to 2021). Turning to the overall study: Samples from collaborators originated in the United States, Italy and Spain and spanned both the acute and convalescent phases of COVID-19. The sample metadata nearly always contained a de-identified subject ID, COVID-19 status, age in years and sex. Samples were obtained from the ongoing ImmuneRACE study (first 160 participants) and from 1,254 subjects provided by 6 global collaborators. A freely available public database, intended as a resource for researchers studying the immune response to SARS-CoV-2, is where the repertoires were released. Deeply sampled blood TCRbeta repertoires from subjects exposed to, actively infected with, or recovered from COVID-19 were included in the dataset. HLA class I and class II types, where available, came from metadata supplied by the sample provider rather than from assay-based typing. The prospective study material was composed of cDNA or gDNA derived from T cells, B-cell-depleted T cells, or PBMCs. Study-level results and caveats: The amount of clinical and demographic metadata varied by source and participant and was provided uncurated.

The immunoSEQ Assay, a bias-controlled multiplex PCR, was used to amplify TCRbeta CDR3 regions from genomic DNA. In the original analysis: Nucleated cell counts per sample were estimated from amplification of reference gene primers within the assay. To quantify the absolute abundance of each unique TCRbeta CDR3 rearrangement, sequence reads were collapsed and filtered. For each sample, productive Simpson clonality was calculated as the square root of Simpson's diversity index across productive rearrangements. TCRdb provides this immuneACCESS table in a form limited to in-frame rearrangements. Some clones are lacking; in checked studies, under half of them reflect an unresolved V gene, and why the rest are absent is not known. D and trimming come from the DNA, and the V and J calls and clone size come from that table. Within this sample are about 260,000 clones, with 87% of them counted one time only. Around 1.5% of the sample lies in the top ten.

The germline V end is reduced by 4 bases and the J end by 9 bases; junction bases left unmatched: 10. The CDR3 starts with the cysteine, ends with the phenylalanine, and has 16 residues. The read is trimmed to its CDR3 DNA, 48 bases read in frame from base 1. For CDR1 and CDR2, the germline V gene lists SGHNT and YENEEA. As concerns this clone: Its cognate antigen has yet to be identified. Per-base qualities were not stored, and no clone one base away is much larger.

Another Seattle source contributed samples from volunteer blood donors who had recovered from COVID-19. Whole blood was collected in K2EDTA tubes by collaborating institutions according to the institutions' own protocols. For TCRbeta analysis, collaborator samples were shipped as frozen whole blood, as isolated PBMCs, or as DNA extracted from either sample type. This chain joins TRBV11-3 to TRBJ2-1, with 12 bases matching TRBD1. This TCR was recovered from a woman in her thirties or forties who had recovered from COVID-19. The specimen sequenced was peripheral blood. Here is the DNA: TGTGCCAGCAGCTCCTCCCTCCGGGACAGGGGGCCTGAGCAGTTCTTC. It translates as CASSSSLRDRGPEQFF.